The 20 T cell receptor beta chains below come from one sample, sequenced in a study of blood T cell repertoires in COVID-19. Measured with immunoSEQ multiplex PCR; TCRdb has only the in-frame clones, and not every one. The profile shows approximately 210,000 clones, 86% of them singletons. Sequenced material: peripheral blood. The source of these receptors is a woman aged 70-85 years with acute or convalescent COVID-19.

This clone was observed a handful of times. The V and J genes are TRBV5-4 and TRBJ2-7, with 11 bases identical to TRBD2. This CDR3 is built from 16 residues. Germline-derived CDR1 and CDR2 are SGHNT and YYREEE (reference sequence). V shed 1 base, J shed 2 bases, and the junction held 5 bases outside the gene matches. The CDR3 here is CASSLNPSGGTYEQYF. CDR3 nucleotides: TGTGCCAGCAGCTTGAACCCTAGCGGGGGGACCTACGAGCAGTACTTC.

J is TRBJ1-2 and V is TRBV12-3 or TRBV12-4, with D possibly matching TRBD1 (5 bases). This CDR3 is built from 13 residues. Trimming took off 8 bases at V and 3 bases at J, with 13 bases between the two ends. The CDR3 sequence is CASGGTPYYGYTF. The DNA of the CDR3 is TGTGCCAGCGGCGGGACGCCGTACTATGGCTACACCTTC.

The chain links TRBV19 to TRBJ1-1; maybe TRBD1 (5 bases). There are 14 residues in the CDR3. The V end was cut by 1 base, the J end by 1 base, with 7 bases between. The germline V gene encodes CDR1 LNHDA and CDR2 SQIVND (reference sequence). The CDR3 DNA reads as TGTGCCAGTAGTATAGGACAGAAGAACACTGAAGCTTTCTTT. Its translation: CASSIGQKNTEAFF. The full variable domain, rest sourced from reference TRBV19 and TRBJ1-1, is DGGITQSPKYLFRKEGQNVTLSCEQNLNHDAMYWYRQDPGQGLRLIYYSQIVNDFQKGDIAEGYSVSREKKESFPLTVTSAQKNPTAFYLCASSIGQKNTEAFFGQGTRLTVV.

This clone came up a few times. The chain links TRBV11-2 to TRBJ2-5; tentatively, D is TRBD1 (6 bases). The germline V gene encodes CDR1 SGHAT and CDR2 FQNNGV. This CDR3 contains 14 residues. V was cut by 5 bases and J by 7 bases, with 17 bases left in between. The CDR3 coding sequence is TGTGCCAGCAGCATTAACAGGGCCCGTGGGACCCAGTACTTC. Its translation: CASSINRARGTQYF.

The V and J genes are TRBV6-5 and TRBJ2-1, with 10 nucleotides matching TRBD2. The V segment lost 6 bases and the J segment 8 bases; nucleotides outside the gene matches: 10. CDR3 length: 15 amino acids. CDR1 is MNHEY and CDR2 is SVGAGI in the germline V gene. CDR3 in DNA: TGTGCCAGCAGGTCACTAGCGGGGCCTACGGATGAGCAGTTCTTC. Its protein product is CASRSLAGPTDEQFF.

In its sample, this clone was seen once. The gene calls are TRBV27 and TRBJ1-1; TRBD1 might be the D (5 bases). CDR1 and CDR2 (germline): MNHEY, SMNVEV (reference sequence). The CDR3 contains 14 residues. Deletions cut 0 bases from V and 4 bases from J, with 9 bases between. CDR3 in amino acids: CASSLSAGPTEAFF. The CDR3 DNA sequence: TGTGCCAGCAGTTTATCTGCAGGGCCCACTGAAGCTTTCTTT.

The chain uses TRBV16 and TRBJ1-1; D is unclear. This CDR3 comprises 11 residues. Germline V CDR1 and CDR2: KGHSY, FQNENV. Trimming pared 2 bases from V and 7 bases from J, leaving 5 bases between. CDR3 sequence (DNA): TGTGCCAGCAGCCAACGGTTTGAAGCTTTCTTT. Protein sequence: CASSQRFEAFF.

This sequence joins TRBV3-1 (or the pseudogene TRBV3-2) and TRBJ2-5; 8 bases align to TRBD2. The CDR3 contains 16 residues. The germline CDR1 and CDR2 sequences are LGHDT and YNNKEL (reference sequence). Trimming removed 1 base from V and 5 bases from J; junction bases left unmatched: 9. The CDR3 spells CASSQGLASGVETQYF. In DNA form, the CDR3 reads TGTGCCAGCAGCCAAGGACTAGCGTCGGGTGTGGAGACCCAGTACTTC.

The chain carries TRBV24-1 and TRBJ1-2, with D possibly TRBD1 on 6 matching bases. There are 11 residues in the CDR3. Germline CDR1 reads KGHDR; CDR2 reads SFDVKD. With 5 bases removed from V and 6 bases from J, the gap between germline ends came to 6 bases. Written as DNA, the CDR3 is TGTGCCACCAGTGCAGGGGATGGCTACACCTTC. Protein product: CATSAGDGYTF.

V and J are TRBV5-4 and TRBJ1-1; perhaps TRBD1 as D (6 bases). The V gene lost 4 bases and the J gene lost 6 bases, with 13 bases spanning the gap. The CDR3 has 13 amino acids. Germline V gene lookup returns CDR1 SGHNT and CDR2 YYREEE (reference sequence). As DNA, the CDR3 is TGTGCCAGCAGCCTCGACAGGTTTGCTGAAGCTTTCTTT. Amino acids: CASSLDRFAEAFF.

The chain is built from TRBV18 and TRBJ2-7, with TRBD1 as a possible D gene (6 bases). V shed 4 bases and J shed 4 bases, with 11 bases lying between them. The CDR3 spans 13 residues. CDR1 and CDR2 from the germline V gene are KGHSH and LQKENI. CDR3 loop: CASSQTGLYEQYF. The DNA for the CDR3 is TGTGCCAGCTCACAGACAGGCCTTTACGAGCAGTACTTC.

This clone was seen a single time. This chain joins TRBV25-1 and TRBJ1-5; D remains unclear. V lost 2 bases and J 1 base, leaving 6 bases between the germline ends. CDR3 size: 14 residues. Germline V lookup: CDR1 MGHDK, CDR2 SYGVNS. The CDR3 sequence is CASSERVSNQPQHF. CDR3 in DNA: TGTGCCAGCAGTGAACGGGTCAGCAATCAGCCCCAGCATTTT.

V is TRBV18 and J is TRBJ1-5; D is undetermined. The V end lost 6 bases, the J end lost 6 bases, and 15 bases lay between the germline ends. This CDR3 is 14 amino acids long. Germline V gives CDR1 KGHSH, CDR2 LQKENI. The CDR3 coding sequence is TGTGCCAGCTCTCAAAATTCTCTCGGTCAGCCCCAGCATTTT. Its protein is CASSQNSLGQPQHF.

V is TRBV12-5 and J is TRBJ1-5; D is unclear. The length of the CDR3 is 13 residues. CDR1 LGHNT and CDR2 FRNRAP come from the germline V gene. V gave up 0 bases and J gave up 11 bases, with 11 bases separating them. As DNA, the CDR3 is TGTGCTAGTGGTTTGGTACGTCCGAGCACCCAGCATTTT. Its protein product is CASGLVRPSTQHF.

The chain links TRBV6-5 to TRBJ2-2; 7 bases are shared with TRBD1. Germline V CDR1 and CDR2: MNHEY, SVGAGI. This CDR3 has 13 amino acids. V was clipped by 6 bases and J by 6 bases; unmatched bases: 4. CDR3 sequence (DNA): TGTGCCAGCAGGTTGACAGGGCCCGGGGAGCTGTTTTTT. It encodes CASRLTGPGELFF.

This rearrangement joins TRBV5-4 to TRBJ2-1; 10 bases fit TRBD2. V was pared by 0 bases and J by 9 bases, with 6 bases of the junction left unmatched. This CDR3 contains 15 residues. Per the germline V gene, CDR1 is SGHNT and CDR2 is YYREEE (reference sequence). Written as DNA, the CDR3 is TGTGCCAGCAGCTTGGCGGCTAGCGGGAGTTTTGAGCAGTTCTTC. It specifies CASSLAASGSFEQFF.

The chain employs TRBV2 and TRBJ2-3; D uncertain. The CDR3 totals 12 residues. The germline V gene has CDR1 SNHLY and CDR2 FYNNEI. The V end lost 6 bases, the J end lost 4 bases, and 8 bases lay between the germline ends. The chain's CDR3 is CASRQVPDTQYF. The CDR3 bases are TGTGCCAGCAGGCAGGTCCCAGATACGCAGTATTTT.

This chain connects TRBV18 to TRBJ2-7; a possible D gene is TRBD1 (6 bases). V was cut by 3 bases and J by 7 bases, with 28 bases left in between. This CDR3 spans 18 amino acids. Germline assignment: CDR1 KGHSH and CDR2 LQKENI. The CDR3 bases are TGTGCCAGCTCACCGAAGTTGACGGAGGACAGTGACGATCTAGAGCAGTACTTC. This codes for CASSPKLTEDSDDLEQYF.

This chain uses TRBV4-2 with TRBJ2-2; 8 nucleotides line up with TRBD1. The trim removed 0 bases at V and 5 bases at J, leaving 8 bases unmatched. This CDR3 has 17 amino acids. Per germline, CDR1 LGHNA and CDR2 YNFKEQ. The CDR3 spells CASSQESRTGRTGELFF. DNA for the CDR3: TGTGCCAGCAGCCAAGAGAGTCGGACAGGGCGTACCGGGGAGCTGTTTTTT.

J is TRBJ1-3 and V is TRBV6-6; possibly TRBD1 for D (6 bases). The CDR3 runs 16 residues. The germline V gene has CDR1 MNHNY and CDR2 SVGAGI (reference sequence). V shed 1 base and J shed 6 bases, with 16 bases lying between them. The CDR3 loop is CASSYFYREPENTIYF. The CDR3 bases are TGTGCCAGCAGTTACTTTTACAGGGAGCCTGAAAACACCATATATTTT.